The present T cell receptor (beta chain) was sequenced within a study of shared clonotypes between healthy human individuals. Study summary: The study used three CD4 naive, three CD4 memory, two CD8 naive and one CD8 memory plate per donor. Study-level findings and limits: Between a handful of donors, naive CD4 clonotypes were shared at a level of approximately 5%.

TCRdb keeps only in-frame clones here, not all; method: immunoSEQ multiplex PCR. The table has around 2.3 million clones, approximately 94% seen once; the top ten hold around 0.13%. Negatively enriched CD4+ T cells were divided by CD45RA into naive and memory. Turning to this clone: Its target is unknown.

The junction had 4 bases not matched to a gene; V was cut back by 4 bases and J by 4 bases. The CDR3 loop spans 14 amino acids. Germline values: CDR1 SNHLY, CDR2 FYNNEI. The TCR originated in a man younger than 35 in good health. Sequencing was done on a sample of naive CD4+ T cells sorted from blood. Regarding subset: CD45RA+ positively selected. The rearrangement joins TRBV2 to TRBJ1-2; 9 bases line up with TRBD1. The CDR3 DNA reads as TGTGCCAGCAGTGCACAGGGGGCTGTCTATGGCTACACCTTC. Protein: CASSAQGAVYGYTF.